These T cell receptor beta chains were read from a single sample in a study of response to subunit inactivated influenza vaccine. Each CDR3 protein is one row after TCRdb ran MiXCR on the RT-PCR reads. Among fewer than 650,000 distinct CDR3 sequences, 13% were seen once, and the ten largest hold over 10%. The sample was PBMCs from blood, taken 45 days after vaccination. These receptors came from a man aged 50 or older who received an inactivated influenza vaccine. CDR3s include the opening cysteine and the closing phenylalanine or tryptophan. The D gene is left open where the match is weak. Clone size is not always given. Where it is, it says once, few, many or a class for expanded clones.

j_call v_call d_call clone_size cdr3_aa cdr3_nt
TRBJ2-7 TRBV29-1 . many CSVGGYSAYEQYF TGCAGCGTTGGTGGCTATTCGGCTTACGAGCAGTACTTC
TRBJ2-5 TRBV14 TRBD1 . CASSRDSVEETQYF TGTGCCAGCAGCCGGGACAGCGTAGAAGAGACCCAGTACTTC
TRBJ1-1 TRBV4-2 TRBD1 many CASSPGGTGNTEAFF TGTGCCAGCAGCCCAGGAGGGACAGGGAACACTGAAGCTTTCTTT
TRBJ1-4 TRBV28 . . CASSPDSDGEKLFF TGTGCCAGCAGTCCGGACAGTGATGGTGAAAAACTGTTTTTT
TRBJ2-3 TRBV7-2 TRBD2 few CASTPGLAIHTQYF TGTGCCAGTACCCCGGGACTAGCGATCCATACGCAGTATTTT
TRBJ1-5 TRBV12-3/TRBV12-4 TRBD1 . CASRGQYSNQPQHF TGTGCCAGCAGGGGACAGTATAGCAATCAGCCCCAGCATTTT
TRBJ2-5 TRBV12-3/TRBV12-4 TRBD1 few CASSLQAGGSETQYF TGTGCCAGCAGTTTACAGGCAGGGGGTTCAGAGACCCAGTACTTC
TRBJ2-7 TRBV28 . few CASRDRYEQYF TGTGCCAGCAGGGACCGCTACGAGCAGTACTTC
TRBJ2-2 TRBV6-2/TRBV6-3 . . CASSQDRIHTGELFF TGTGCCAGCAGTCAAGACAGGATACACACCGGGGAGCTGTTTTTT
TRBJ2-5 TRBV20-1 . . CSATFPLGKIQETQYF TGCAGTGCTACCTTTCCTTTGGGGAAAATTCAAGAGACCCAGTACTTC
TRBJ2-6 TRBV20-1 . few CSAREVGRSGANVLTF TGCAGTGCTAGGGAGGTAGGACGCTCTGGGGCCAACGTCCTGACTTTC
TRBJ1-2 TRBV7-9 . . CASSLGAGDGYTF TGTGCCAGCAGCTTAGGGGCAGGAGATGGCTACACCTTC
TRBJ1-1 TRBV5-1 TRBD1 many CASSLAWDSTEAFF TGCGCCAGCAGCTTGGCCTGGGACAGCACTGAAGCTTTCTTT
TRBJ2-5 TRBV12-3/TRBV12-4 . many CASSHQETQYF TGTGCCAGCAGTCACCAAGAGACCCAGTACTTC
TRBJ2-3 TRBV20-1 . few CSAGPSDTQYF TGCAGTGCTGGCCCATCAGATACGCAGTATTTT